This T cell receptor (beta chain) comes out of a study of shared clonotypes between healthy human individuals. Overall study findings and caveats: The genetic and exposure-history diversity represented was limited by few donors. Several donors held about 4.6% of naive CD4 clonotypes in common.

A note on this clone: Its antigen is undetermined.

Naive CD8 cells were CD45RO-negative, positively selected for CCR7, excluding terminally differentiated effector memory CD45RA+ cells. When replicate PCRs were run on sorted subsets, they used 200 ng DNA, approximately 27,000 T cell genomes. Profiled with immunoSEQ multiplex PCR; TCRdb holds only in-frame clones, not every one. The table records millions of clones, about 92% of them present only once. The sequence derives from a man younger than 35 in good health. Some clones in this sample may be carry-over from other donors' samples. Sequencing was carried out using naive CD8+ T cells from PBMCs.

The CDR3 nucleotides read TGTGCCAGCAGTGAAGGCAGGGGGACCTACAATGAGCAGTTCTTC. Translating it yields CASSEGRGTYNEQFF. J is TRBJ2-1 and V is TRBV6-1, with 7 bases matching TRBD1. V lost 1 base and J lost 2; bases outside the gene matches: 2. The CDR3 consists of 15 residues. The germline CDR1 and CDR2 sequences are MNHNS and SASEGT.